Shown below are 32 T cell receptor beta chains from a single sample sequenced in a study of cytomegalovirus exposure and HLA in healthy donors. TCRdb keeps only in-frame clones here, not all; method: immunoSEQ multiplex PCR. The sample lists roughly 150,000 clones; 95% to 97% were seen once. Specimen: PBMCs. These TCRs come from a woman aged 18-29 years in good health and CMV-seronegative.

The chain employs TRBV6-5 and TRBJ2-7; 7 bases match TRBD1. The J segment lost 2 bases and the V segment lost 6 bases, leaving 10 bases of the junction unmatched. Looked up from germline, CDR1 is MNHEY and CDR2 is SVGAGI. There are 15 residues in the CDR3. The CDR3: CASRVYRGTAYEQYF. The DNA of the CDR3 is TGTGCCAGCAGAGTTTACAGGGGAACCGCCTACGAGCAGTACTTC.

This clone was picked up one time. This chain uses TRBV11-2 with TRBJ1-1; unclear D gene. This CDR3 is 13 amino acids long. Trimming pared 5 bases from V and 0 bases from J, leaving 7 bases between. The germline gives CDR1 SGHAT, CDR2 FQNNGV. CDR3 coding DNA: TGTGCCAGCAGCCCACGGGTGAACACTGAAGCTTTCTTT. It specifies CASSPRVNTEAFF. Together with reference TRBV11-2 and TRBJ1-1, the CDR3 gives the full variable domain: EAGVAQSPRYKIIEKRQSVAFWCNPISGHATLYWYQQILGQGPKLLIQFQNNGVVDDSQLPKDRFSAERLKGVDSTLKIQPAKLEDSAVYLCASSPRVNTEAFFGQGTRLTVV.

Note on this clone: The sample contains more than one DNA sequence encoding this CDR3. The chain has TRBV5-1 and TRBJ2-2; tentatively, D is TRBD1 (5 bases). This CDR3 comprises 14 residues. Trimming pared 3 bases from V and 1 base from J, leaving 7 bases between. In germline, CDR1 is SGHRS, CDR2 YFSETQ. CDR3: CASSSQGNTGELFF. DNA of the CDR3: TGCGCCAGCAGCTCTCAGGGGAACACCGGGGAGCTGTTTTTT.

CDR3 sequence (DNA): TGTGCCAGCAGCTCCCGGGAGGGAACAGATACGCAGTATTTT. Residues: CASSSREGTDTQYF. The rearrangement links TRBV13 to TRBJ2-3; the match to TRBD2 covers 8 bases. The CDR3 contains 14 residues. The V and J ends lost 4 bases and 3 bases, in that order; junction bases with no gene match: 3. Looked up from germline, CDR1 is PRHDT and CDR2 is FYEKMQ (reference sequence).

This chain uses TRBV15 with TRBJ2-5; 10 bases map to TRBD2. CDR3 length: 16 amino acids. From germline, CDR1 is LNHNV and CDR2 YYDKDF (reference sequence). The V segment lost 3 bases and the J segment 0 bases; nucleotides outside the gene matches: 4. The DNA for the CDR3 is TGTGCCACCAGCAGCGGACTAGCGGCGAACCAAGAGACCCAGTACTTC. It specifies CATSSGLAANQETQYF. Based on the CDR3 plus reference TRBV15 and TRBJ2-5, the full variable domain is DAMVIQNPRYQVTQFGKPVTLSCSQTLNHNVMYWYQQKSSQAPKLLFHYYDKDFNNEADTPDNFQSRRPNTSFCFLDIRSPGLGDTAMYLCATSSGLAANQETQYFGPGTRLLVL.

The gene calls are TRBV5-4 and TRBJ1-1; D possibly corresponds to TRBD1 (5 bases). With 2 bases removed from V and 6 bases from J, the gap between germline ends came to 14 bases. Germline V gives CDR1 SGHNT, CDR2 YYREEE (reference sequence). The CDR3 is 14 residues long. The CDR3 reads CASSFQGREAEAFF. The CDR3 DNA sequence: TGTGCCAGCAGCTTCCAGGGAAGGGAGGCTGAAGCTTTCTTT. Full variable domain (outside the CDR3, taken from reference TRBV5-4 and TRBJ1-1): ETGVTQSPTHLIKTRGQQVTLRCSSQSGHNTVSWYQQALGQGPQFIFQYYREEENGRGNFPPRFSGLQFPNYSSELNVNALELDDSALYLCASSFQGREAEAFFGQGTRLTVV.

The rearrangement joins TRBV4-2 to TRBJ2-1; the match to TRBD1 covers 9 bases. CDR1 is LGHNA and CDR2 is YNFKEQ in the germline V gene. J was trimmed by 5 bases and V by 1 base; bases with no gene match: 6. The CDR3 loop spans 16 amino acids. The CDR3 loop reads CASSQGPGTGHNEQFF. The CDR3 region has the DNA TGTGCCAGCAGCCAAGGGCCAGGGACAGGGCACAATGAGCAGTTCTTC.

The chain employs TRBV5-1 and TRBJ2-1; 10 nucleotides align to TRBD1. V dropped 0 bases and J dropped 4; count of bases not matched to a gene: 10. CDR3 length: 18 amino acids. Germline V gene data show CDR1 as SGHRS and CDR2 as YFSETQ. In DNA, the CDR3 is TGCGCCAGCAGCTTGGGCTTTTTGACAGGGGGCGCGTACAATGAGCAGTTCTTC. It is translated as CASSLGFLTGGAYNEQFF.

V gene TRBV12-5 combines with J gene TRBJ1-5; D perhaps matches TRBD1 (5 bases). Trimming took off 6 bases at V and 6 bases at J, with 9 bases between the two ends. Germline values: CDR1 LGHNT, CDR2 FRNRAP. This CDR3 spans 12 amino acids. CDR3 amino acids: CASGLRGQPQHF. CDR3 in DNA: TGTGCTAGTGGCCTTAGGGGTCAGCCCCAGCATTTT. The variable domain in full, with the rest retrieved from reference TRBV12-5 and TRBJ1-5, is DARVTQTPRHKVTEMGQEVTMRCQPILGHNTVFWYRQTMMQGLELLAYFRNRAPLDDSGMPKDRFSAEMPDATLATLKIQPSEPRDSAVYFCASGLRGQPQHFGDGTRLSIL.

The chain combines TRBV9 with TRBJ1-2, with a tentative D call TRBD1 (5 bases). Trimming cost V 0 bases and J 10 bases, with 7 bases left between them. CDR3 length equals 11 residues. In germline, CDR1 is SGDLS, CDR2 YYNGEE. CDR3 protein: CASSVGQSYTF. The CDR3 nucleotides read TGTGCCAGCAGCGTAGGACAGTCCTACACCTTC.

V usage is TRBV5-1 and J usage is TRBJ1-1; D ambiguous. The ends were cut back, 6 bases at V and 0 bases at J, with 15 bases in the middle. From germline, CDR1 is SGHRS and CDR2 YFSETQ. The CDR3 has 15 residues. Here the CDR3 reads CASTEAEPMNTEAFF. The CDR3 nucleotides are TGCGCCAGCACGGAGGCAGAGCCCATGAACACTGAAGCTTTCTTT.

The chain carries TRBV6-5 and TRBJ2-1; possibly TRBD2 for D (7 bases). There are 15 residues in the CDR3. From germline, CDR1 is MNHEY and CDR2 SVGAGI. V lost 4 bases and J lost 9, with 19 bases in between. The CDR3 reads CASSLGWVGGGEQFF. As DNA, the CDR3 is TGTGCCAGCAGTTTAGGTTGGGTGGGAGGGGGTGAGCAGTTCTTC.

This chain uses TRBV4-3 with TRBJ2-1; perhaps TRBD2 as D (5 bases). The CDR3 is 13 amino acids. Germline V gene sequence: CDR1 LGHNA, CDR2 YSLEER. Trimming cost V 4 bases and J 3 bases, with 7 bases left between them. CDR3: CASSRTFYNEQFF. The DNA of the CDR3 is TGCGCCAGCAGCCGGACTTTCTACAATGAGCAGTTCTTC.

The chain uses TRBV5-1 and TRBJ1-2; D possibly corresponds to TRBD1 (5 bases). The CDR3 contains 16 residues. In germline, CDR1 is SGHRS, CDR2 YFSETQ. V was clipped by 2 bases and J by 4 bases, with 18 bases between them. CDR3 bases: TGCGCCAGCAGCTTAGATCCGTACGGGGGAGTCTATGGCTACACCTTC. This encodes CASSLDPYGGVYGYTF.

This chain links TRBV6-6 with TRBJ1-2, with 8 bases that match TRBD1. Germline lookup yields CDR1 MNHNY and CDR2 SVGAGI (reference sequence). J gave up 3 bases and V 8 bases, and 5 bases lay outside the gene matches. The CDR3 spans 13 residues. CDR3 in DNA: TGTGCCAGCGAGGGACAGGTGGACTATGGCTACACCTTC. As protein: CASEGQVDYGYTF.

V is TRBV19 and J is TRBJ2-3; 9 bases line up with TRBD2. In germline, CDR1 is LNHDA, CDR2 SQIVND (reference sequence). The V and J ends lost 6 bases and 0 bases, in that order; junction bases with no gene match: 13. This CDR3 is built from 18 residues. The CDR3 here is CASRPKAGGLTSTDTQYF. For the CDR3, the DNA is TGTGCCAGTAGACCAAAGGCGGGAGGGCTAACCAGCACAGATACGCAGTATTTT. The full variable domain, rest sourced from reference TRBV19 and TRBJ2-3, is DGGITQSPKYLFRKEGQNVTLSCEQNLNHDAMYWYRQDPGQGLRLIYYSQIVNDFQKGDIAEGYSVSREKKESFPLTVTSAQKNPTAFYLCASRPKAGGLTSTDTQYFGPGTRLTVL.

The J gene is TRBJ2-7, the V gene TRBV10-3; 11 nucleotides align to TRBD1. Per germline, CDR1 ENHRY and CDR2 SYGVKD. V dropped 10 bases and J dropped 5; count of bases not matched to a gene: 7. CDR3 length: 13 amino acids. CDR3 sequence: CATSPGQGDEQYF. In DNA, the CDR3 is TGTGCCACCTCACCGGGACAGGGGGACGAGCAGTACTTC.

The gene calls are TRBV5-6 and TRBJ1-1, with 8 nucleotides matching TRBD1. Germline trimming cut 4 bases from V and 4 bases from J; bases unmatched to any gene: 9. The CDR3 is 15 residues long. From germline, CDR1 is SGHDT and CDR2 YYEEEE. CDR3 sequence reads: CASSPTGGSRTEAFF. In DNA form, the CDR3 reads TGTGCCAGCAGCCCAACAGGGGGGAGTCGCACTGAAGCTTTCTTT.

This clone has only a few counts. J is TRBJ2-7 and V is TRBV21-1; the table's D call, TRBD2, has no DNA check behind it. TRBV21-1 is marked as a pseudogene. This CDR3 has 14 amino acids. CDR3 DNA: TGTGCCAGCAGCACGCGGGGGGGCCCGCCTGAGCAGTACTTC. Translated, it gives CASSTRGGPPEQYF.

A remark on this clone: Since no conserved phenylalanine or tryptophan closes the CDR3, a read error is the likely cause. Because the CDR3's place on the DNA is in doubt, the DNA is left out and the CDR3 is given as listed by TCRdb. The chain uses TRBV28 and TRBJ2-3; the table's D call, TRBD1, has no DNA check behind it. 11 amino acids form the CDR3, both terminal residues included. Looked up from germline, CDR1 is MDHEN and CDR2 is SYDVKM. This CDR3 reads CASTADRVSSG.

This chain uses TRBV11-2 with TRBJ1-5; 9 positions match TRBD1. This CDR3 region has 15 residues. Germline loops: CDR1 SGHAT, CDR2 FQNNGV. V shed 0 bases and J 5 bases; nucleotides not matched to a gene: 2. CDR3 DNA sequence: TGTGCCAGCAGCTTAGATGGACAGGGGTATCAGCCCCAGCATTTT. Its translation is CASSLDGQGYQPQHF.

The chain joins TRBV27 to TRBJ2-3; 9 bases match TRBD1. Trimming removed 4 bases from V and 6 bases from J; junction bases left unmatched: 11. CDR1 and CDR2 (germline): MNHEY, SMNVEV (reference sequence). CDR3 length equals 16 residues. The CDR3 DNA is TGTGCCAGCAGTTCCCTCGGGACAGGGATTTTGGATACGCAGTATTTT. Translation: CASSSLGTGILDTQYF.

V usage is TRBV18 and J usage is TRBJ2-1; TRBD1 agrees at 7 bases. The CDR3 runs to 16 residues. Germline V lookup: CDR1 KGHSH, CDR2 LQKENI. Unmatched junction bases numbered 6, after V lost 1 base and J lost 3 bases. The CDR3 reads CASSPLGTEIYNEQFF. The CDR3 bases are TGTGCCAGCTCACCACTCGGGACAGAAATCTACAATGAGCAGTTCTTC.

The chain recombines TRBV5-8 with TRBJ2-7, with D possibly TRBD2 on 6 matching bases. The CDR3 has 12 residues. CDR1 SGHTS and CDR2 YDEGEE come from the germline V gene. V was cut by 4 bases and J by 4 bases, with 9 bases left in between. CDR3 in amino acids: CASSHRGYEQYF. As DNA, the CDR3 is TGTGCCAGCAGCCACCGGGGGTACGAGCAGTACTTC.

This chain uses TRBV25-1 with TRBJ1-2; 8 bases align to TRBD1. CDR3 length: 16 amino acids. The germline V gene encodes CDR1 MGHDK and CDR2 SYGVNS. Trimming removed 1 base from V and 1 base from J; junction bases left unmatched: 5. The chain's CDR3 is CASSESGRGLNYGYTF. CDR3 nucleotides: TGTGCCAGCAGTGAATCTGGCAGGGGGCTTAACTATGGCTACACCTTC.

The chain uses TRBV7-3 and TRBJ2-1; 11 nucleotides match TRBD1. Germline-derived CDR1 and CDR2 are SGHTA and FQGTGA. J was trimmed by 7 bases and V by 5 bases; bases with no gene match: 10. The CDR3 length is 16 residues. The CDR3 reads CASSPSTGTGGNEQFF. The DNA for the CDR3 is TGTGCCAGCAGCCCATCGACCGGGACAGGGGGAAATGAGCAGTTCTTC.

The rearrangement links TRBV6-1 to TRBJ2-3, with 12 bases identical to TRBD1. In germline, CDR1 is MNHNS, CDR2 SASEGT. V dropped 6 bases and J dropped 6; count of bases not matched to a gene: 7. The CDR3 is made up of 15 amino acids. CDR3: CASREGTGGKDTQYF. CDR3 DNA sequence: TGTGCCAGCAGGGAGGGGACAGGGGGCAAGGATACGCAGTATTTT.

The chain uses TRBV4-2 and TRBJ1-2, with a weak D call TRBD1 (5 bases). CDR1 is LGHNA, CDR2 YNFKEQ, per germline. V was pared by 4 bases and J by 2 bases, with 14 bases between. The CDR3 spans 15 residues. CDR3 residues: CASSLVGGDNYGYTF. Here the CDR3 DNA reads TGTGCCAGCAGCCTCGTGGGAGGGGACAACTATGGCTACACCTTC.

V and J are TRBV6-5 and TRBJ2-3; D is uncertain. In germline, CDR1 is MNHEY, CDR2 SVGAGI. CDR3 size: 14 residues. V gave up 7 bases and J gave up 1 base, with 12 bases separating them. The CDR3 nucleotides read TGTGCCAGCACCGAATCTCGGGGCACAGATACGCAGTATTTT. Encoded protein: CASTESRGTDTQYF.

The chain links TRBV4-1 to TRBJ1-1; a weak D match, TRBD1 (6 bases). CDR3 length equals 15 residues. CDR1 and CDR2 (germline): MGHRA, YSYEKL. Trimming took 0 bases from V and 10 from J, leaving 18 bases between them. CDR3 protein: CASSQEGTDSNGAFF. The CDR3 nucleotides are TGCGCCAGCAGCCAAGAAGGGACGGACAGCAATGGAGCTTTCTTT.

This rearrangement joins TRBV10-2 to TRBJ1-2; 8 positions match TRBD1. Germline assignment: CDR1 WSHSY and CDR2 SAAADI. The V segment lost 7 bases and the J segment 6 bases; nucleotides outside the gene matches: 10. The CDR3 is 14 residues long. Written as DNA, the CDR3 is TGCGCCAGCACCTCTATGATACAGGGGGATGGCTACACCTTC. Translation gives CASTSMIQGDGYTF.

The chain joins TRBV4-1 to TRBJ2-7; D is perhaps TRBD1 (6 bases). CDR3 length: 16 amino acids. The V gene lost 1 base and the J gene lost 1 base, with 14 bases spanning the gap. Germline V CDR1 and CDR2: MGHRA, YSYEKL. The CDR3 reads CASSQAPQTGSYEQYF. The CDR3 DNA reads TGCGCCAGCAGCCAAGCTCCTCAGACAGGATCCTACGAGCAGTACTTC.